This TCR beta chain originates from a study of T-cell memory formation after mild COVID-19. The CDR3 length is 15 residues. J was trimmed by 6 bases and V by 3 bases; bases with no gene match: 7. From germline, CDR1 is MNHNS and CDR2 SASEGT. 5'RACE primed at constant segments yielded TCR alpha and TCR beta cDNA libraries bearing sample barcodes and UMIs. TCRdb reprocessed the 5' RACE reads via MiXCR and lists one record per CDR3 protein. Of about 350,000 distinct CDR3 sequences listed, roughly an eighth were seen once; the top ten hold 20% to 25%. The chain is built from TRBV6-1 and TRBJ2-2; 7 nucleotides line up with TRBD1. This TCR was sampled from a man aged 18 to 29 who had mild COVID-19 (a few samples of this study predate the infection). Cell type and time point are not known. Sequenced input: PBMCs or a T cell subset sorted from them (not recorded which). The CDR3 spells CASSDPGQTAGELFF. CDR3 in DNA: TGTGCCAGCAGTGACCCGGGACAGACCGCCGGGGAGCTGTTTTTT.